The rows below give T cell receptor beta chains drawn from one sample of a study of cytomegalovirus exposure and HLA in healthy donors. Produced via immunoSEQ multiplex PCR; TCRdb's table is partial and in-frame only. Among tens of thousands of clones listed, about three quarters were seen once. The sample was PBMCs. Receptors originate from a female donor in good health and CMV-seronegative. The CDR3 runs from the conserved cysteine through the conserved F or W. The D gene is left open where the match is weak. Size is stated for part of the rows, as once, few or many counts, or as a class when the clone is expanded.

>TRBV28|-|TRBJ2-1|-
TGTGCCAGCAGTTTAGCGGCGGATTCCTACAATGAGCAGTTCTTC
CASSLAADSYNEQFF
>TRBV2|-|TRBJ2-4|-
TGTGCCAGCAGTGGGGCAGGCGAAAACAACCTAGCCAAAAACATTCAGTACTTC
CASSGAGENNLAKNIQYF
>TRBV29-1|-|TRBJ2-7|-
TGCAGCGTTCCTGACCCCAGGGGCTCCTACGAGCAGTACTTC
CSVPDPRGSYEQYF
>TRBV18|-|TRBJ1-1|TRBD1
TGTGCCAGCTCACCAGGGCAGGGGGACGGAGCTTTCTTT
CASSPGQGDGAFF
>TRBV25-1|-|TRBJ2-3|TRBD2
TGTGCCAGCAGTGAAACGAGGACTAGCGGCACAGATACGCAGTATTTT
CASSETRTSGTDTQYF
>TRBV13|-|TRBJ1-2|-
TGTGCCAGCAGCACAACCCGGGGGGGATATGGCTACACCTTC
CASSTTRGGYGYTF
>TRBV5-6|-|TRBJ1-3|-
TGTGCCAGCAGCAGCTCAGGGTCGCCTGGAAACACCATATATTTT
CASSSSGSPGNTIYF
>TRBV7-2|-|TRBJ2-3|TRBD2
TGTGCCAGCAGCTTAGTAGCGGGGAGGACAGATACGCAGTATTTT
CASSLVAGRTDTQYF
>TRBV10-3|-|TRBJ1-1|-
TGTGCCATCAGTGAGGGACAGTTCATGAACACTGAAGCTTTCTTT
CAISEGQFMNTEAFF
>TRBV19|-|TRBJ2-3|TRBD2
TGTGCCAGTAGTGGAGCGGGAGTATTTACAGATACGCAGTATTTT
CASSGAGVFTDTQYF
>TRBV10-3|-|TRBJ1-1|-
TGTGCCATCAGTGAAAGAGCGGGGGGAACTGAAGCTTTCTTT
CAISERAGGTEAFF
>TRBV5-1|-|TRBJ2-7|TRBD1
TGCGCCAGCAGCTTTGGAGGGACAGGATGGTACGAGCAGTACTTC
CASSFGGTGWYEQYF
>TRBV19|few|TRBJ2-7|TRBD1
TGTGCCAGTAGTACCAGGACAGGGAACCCCTACGAGCAGTACTTC
CASSTRTGNPYEQYF
>TRBV5-6|-|TRBJ2-5|-
TGTGCCAGCAGGTTCCGCAAGGAGGGGGGGTTGGAGACCCAGTACTTC
CASRFRKEGGLETQYF
>TRBV6-1|-|TRBJ1-5|-
TGTGCCAGCAGTTCGGGGGAGCAGCCCCAGCATTTT
CASSSGEQPQHF
>TRBV9|few|TRBJ2-7|-
TGTGCCAGCAGCGCCTCGGAGCGAGGCTACGAGCAGTACTTC
CASSASERGYEQYF
>TRBV9|-|TRBJ2-4|-
TGTGCCAGCAGCGTAGCACAGGATGAGGACATTCAGTACTTC
CASSVAQDEDIQYF
>TRBV6-6|-|TRBJ2-3|TRBD1
TGTGCCAGCAACCGGGACAGGGTCACAGATACGCAGTATTTT
CASNRDRVTDTQYF
>TRBV5-1|once|TRBJ2-7|-
TGCGCCAGCAGCTCGGGTGGTGGCGGAAGCTCCTACGAGCAGTACTTC
CASSSGGGGSSYEQYF
>TRBV7-2|-|TRBJ2-7|TRBD1
TGTGCCAGCAGCCCACCCCCGACAGGGACCTACGAGCAGTACTTC
CASSPPPTGTYEQYF
>TRBV5-6|-|TRBJ1-4|TRBD1
TGTGCCAGCAGCCTAGGACAGGCCCCTAATGAAAAACTGTTTTTT
CASSLGQAPNEKLFF
>TRBV11-1|once|TRBJ2-3|TRBD2
TGTGCCAGCAGCTTTGCGGGGGAGAGCACAGATACGCAGTATTTT
CASSFAGESTDTQYF
>TRBV5-4|-|TRBJ2-7|-
TGTGCCATCAGCTTTGCTGCGACTACCCGACGGGTTCGGTACGAGCAGTACTTC
CAISFAATTRRVRYEQYF
>TRBV15|-|TRBJ2-7|TRBD2
TGTGCCACCAGCAGGAAAGTGTACCGGAATCTAGCGGGTCACGAGCAGTACTTC
CATSRKVYRNLAGHEQYF
>TRBV6-1|-|TRBJ1-4|TRBD1
TGTGCCAGCAGTGAAAGGACAGGGGATGAAAAACTGTTTTTT
CASSERTGDEKLFF
>TRBV2|-|TRBJ2-6|TRBD1
TGTGCCAGCAGGTTAGGGGGCCGATTCTCTGGGGCCAACGTCCTGACTTTC
CASRLGGRFSGANVLTF
>TRBV10-3|-|TRBJ1-1|-
TGTGCCATCAGTGACGGGGGGCAACAGAACACTGAAGCTTTCTTT
CAISDGGQQNTEAFF
>TRBV19|once|TRBJ2-5|TRBD2
TGTGCCAGTAGTACCCCACGGGACTACTTAACCCAGTACTTC
CASSTPRDYLTQYF
>TRBV4-3|-|TRBJ2-3|TRBD1
TGCGCCAGCAGCCCGACAGGGGGCTTAACAGATACGCAGTATTTT
CASSPTGGLTDTQYF
>TRBV15|-|TRBJ2-7|TRBD2
TGTGCCACCAGCAGAGCCCGCCAACTTAGCGGGAGAGGGGTCGAGCAGTACTTC
CATSRARQLSGRGVEQYF
>TRBV30|-|TRBJ1-6|-
TGTGCCAGTACTACAGGTGGTCGTGGATCCTATAATTCACCCCTCCACTTT
CASTTGGRGSYNSPLHF
>TRBV6-6|-|TRBJ1-2|TRBD1
TGTGCCAGCAGTTACGGTGACAGGGGGCAGGGCTACACCTTC
CASSYGDRGQGYTF
>TRBV29-1|-|TRBJ1-1|-
TGCAGCGTAGCTGGCAGGGCGGGAGGTGAAGCTTTCTTT
CSVAGRAGGEAFF
>TRBV18|-|TRBJ2-3|TRBD2
TGTGCCAGCTCCTTACTAGCGGGGGTAGGCACAGATACGCAGTATTTT
CASSLLAGVGTDTQYF
>TRBV6-1|few|TRBJ2-7|-
TGTGTCGGAGGAAATGGGCTCTCCTACGAGCAGTACTTC
CVGGNGLSYEQYF
>TRBV25-1|few|TRBJ1-1|TRBD1
TGTGCCAGTGATACCGGGACAGGGGTCGGTGAAGCTTTCTTT
CASDTGTGVGEAFF
>TRBV6-5|few|TRBJ1-1|TRBD1
TGTGCCAGCAGTTACTCCGGGACAGGGGTTAACACTGAAGCTTTCTTT
CASSYSGTGVNTEAFF
>TRBV29-1|-|TRBJ2-3|-
TGCAGTCTCCTGGACAGATCTAGCACAGATACGCAGTATTTT
CSLLDRSSTDTQYF
>TRBV27|-|TRBJ1-1|TRBD1
TGTGCCAGCAGCTCGACAGGGGGGGCGGACACTGAAGCTTTCTTT
CASSSTGGADTEAFF
>TRBV4-3|-|TRBJ1-6|-
TGCGCCAGCAGCCAAGGCAGGGATGGCTCACCCCTCCACTTT
CASSQGRDGSPLHF
>TRBV7-9|-|TRBJ1-5|-
TGTTCCAGCAGTCGTTCAGGGGAGGGTCAGCCCCAGCATTTT
CSSSRSGEGQPQHF
>TRBV9|-|TRBJ1-2|-
TGTGCCAGCAGCGTAGACAGGAACTATGGCTACACCTTC
CASSVDRNYGYTF
>TRBV7-2|-|TRBJ2-2|-
TGTGCCAGCTCTGCGGGGTCGAACACCGGGGAGCTGTTTTTT
CASSAGSNTGELFF
>TRBV30|-|TRBJ1-2|-
TGTGCCTGGAGTGTCTCGAACTATGGCTACACCTTC
CAWSVSNYGYTF
>TRBV25-1|few|TRBJ1-1|TRBD1
TGTGCCAGCACCGACGACAGGGGGAGGACTGAAGCTTTCTTT
CASTDDRGRTEAFF
>TRBV28|-|TRBJ2-1|TRBD2
TGTGCCAGCAGTTTCGTGAGGCGGGGGGGCTTTAGCTCCTACAATGAGCAGTTCTTC
CASSFVRRGGFSSYNEQFF
>TRBV6-5|-|TRBJ1-1|-
TGTGCCAGCGTGGGGCATATGAACACTGAAGCTTTCTTT
CASVGHMNTEAFF
>TRBV7-9|-|TRBJ2-1|-
TGTGCCAGCAGCCCTTCGACTGCGAATGAGCAGTTCTTC
CASSPSTANEQFF
>TRBV5-1|-|TRBJ1-3|-
TGCGCCAGCAGCTTGCAGACTGGCTCTGGAAACACCATATATTTT
CASSLQTGSGNTIYF
>TRBV5-1|-|TRBJ1-4|-
TGCGCCAGCCGACAGCGGGGCTCGGGAGATGAAAAACTGTTTTTT
CASRQRGSGDEKLFF
>TRBV15|-|TRBJ2-1|TRBD2
TGTGCCACCAGCAGAGATCTGAGTAGCGGGCTCGACAATGAGCAGTTCTTC
CATSRDLSSGLDNEQFF
>TRBV7-9|-|TRBJ1-3|TRBD1
TGTGCCAGCAGCTTAGCGACAGGGGCTGGAAACACCATATATTTT
CASSLATGAGNTIYF
>TRBV21-1|-|TRBJ2-7|-
TGTGCCAGCACACCGGGACTAGCCTTCCCCGAGCAGTACTTC
CASTPGLAFPEQYF
>TRBV2|-|TRBJ1-5|TRBD1
TGTGCCAGTGCGACCAGGGGGCAAGGCAATCAGCCCCAGCATTTT
CASATRGQGNQPQHF
>TRBV4-3|-|TRBJ1-2|-
TGCGCCAGCAGCCAAGATCGCGGGGGGGCTAACTATGGCTACACCTTC
CASSQDRGGANYGYTF